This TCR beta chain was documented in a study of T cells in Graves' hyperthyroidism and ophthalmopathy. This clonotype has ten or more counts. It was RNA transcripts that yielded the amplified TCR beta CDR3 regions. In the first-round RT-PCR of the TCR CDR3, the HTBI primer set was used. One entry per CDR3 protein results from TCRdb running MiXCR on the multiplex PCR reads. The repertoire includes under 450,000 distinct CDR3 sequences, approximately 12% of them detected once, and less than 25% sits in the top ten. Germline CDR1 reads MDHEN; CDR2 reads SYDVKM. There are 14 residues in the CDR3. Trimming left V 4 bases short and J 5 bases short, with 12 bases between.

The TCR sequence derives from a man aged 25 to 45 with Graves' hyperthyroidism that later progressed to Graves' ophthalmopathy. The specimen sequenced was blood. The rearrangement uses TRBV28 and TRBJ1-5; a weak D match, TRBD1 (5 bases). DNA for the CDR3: TGTGCCAGCAGTTCGGGGCTTGGGTATCAGCCCCAGCATTTT. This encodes CASSSGLGYQPQHF.